This T cell receptor (beta chain) was recovered during a study of T cells in Graves' hyperthyroidism and ophthalmopathy. There were TCR beta CDR3 regions amplified from RNA transcripts. HTBI primers were employed in a first-round RT-PCR of the TCR CDR3. TCRdb reprocessed the multiplex PCR reads with MiXCR, giving one entry per CDR3 protein. The table shows around 420,000 distinct CDR3 sequences, with roughly 15% occurring only once. There are many counts of this clonotype. The sequence came from a woman younger than 35 with Graves' hyperthyroidism. Sample: blood.

The CDR3: CASAVSSGGYYEQYF. The CDR3, as DNA: TGTGCCAGCGCCGTTTCTAGCGGAGGGTACTACGAGCAGTACTTC. V and J are TRBV11-2 and TRBJ2-7, with 7 bases aligning to TRBD2. Germline V gene lookup returns CDR1 SGHAT and CDR2 FQNNGV. Unmatched junction bases numbered 13, after V lost 8 bases and J lost 3 bases. The CDR3 sequence is 15 residues long.